The rows below give T cell receptor beta chains drawn from one sample of a study of post-analysis software for immune sequencing data. Using its own MiXCR run on the PCR reads, TCRdb lists one record per CDR3 protein. The data show roughly 800,000 distinct CDR3 sequences, about 50% seen once. The sequencing input was blood. The receptors derive from a girl between 10 and 17 years old with multiple sclerosis. CDR3s include the opening cysteine and the closing phenylalanine or tryptophan. For some rows the clone size is stated as once, few or many, or as a class when expanded; others skip it.

TRBJ2-3,TRBV14,-,CASSQLAGGPDTQYF
TRBJ2-1,TRBV20-1,few,CSTNRGALKNEQFF
TRBJ2-7,TRBV29-1,few,CSVETDYEQYF
TRBJ2-5,TRBV18,-,CASSIGFQETQYF
TRBJ1-2,TRBV9,-,CASSVDPISNYGYTF
TRBJ2-7,TRBV6-6,-,CASTLLHRAHSYEQYF
TRBJ1-2,TRBV20-1,-,CSARDLGREDYGYTF
TRBJ2-1,TRBV9,-,CASSVEPVVTETYNEQFF
TRBJ2-1,TRBV20-1,-,CSARAPYASGRLEIYNEQFF
TRBJ1-6,TRBV20-1,-,CSARDPSVDSPLHF
TRBJ2-5,TRBV24-1,-,CATSDSAGTGLSTQETQYF
-,TRBV2,-,CASRMGETQYF
TRBJ2-5,TRBV20-1,-,CSAIVPGLAPGETQYF
TRBJ2-1,TRBV20-1,-,CSANSGRETNEQFF
TRBJ2-4,TRBV20-1,-,CSARDDWEGEYF
TRBJ1-1,TRBV5-5,once,CASSLHPFSTNTEAFF
TRBJ2-5,TRBV20-1,-,CSASVELAGPQETQYF
TRBJ2-6,TRBV29-1,-,CSVMYPLGANVLTF